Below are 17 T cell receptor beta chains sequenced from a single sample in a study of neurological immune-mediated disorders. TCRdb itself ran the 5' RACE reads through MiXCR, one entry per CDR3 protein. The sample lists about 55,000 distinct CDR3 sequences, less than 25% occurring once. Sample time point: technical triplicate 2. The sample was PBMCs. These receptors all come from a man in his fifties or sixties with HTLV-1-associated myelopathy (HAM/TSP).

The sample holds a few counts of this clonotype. The CDR3 spells CASSSQWGTEAFF. Here the CDR3 DNA reads TGTGCCAGCAGCTCCCAGTGGGGCACTGAAGCTTTCTTT. The rearrangement uses TRBV7-3 and TRBJ1-1; no clear D. Trimming pared 4 bases from V and 4 bases from J, leaving 10 bases between. The CDR3 extends over 13 amino acids. The V gene's germline CDR1 is SGHTA and CDR2 FQGTGA.

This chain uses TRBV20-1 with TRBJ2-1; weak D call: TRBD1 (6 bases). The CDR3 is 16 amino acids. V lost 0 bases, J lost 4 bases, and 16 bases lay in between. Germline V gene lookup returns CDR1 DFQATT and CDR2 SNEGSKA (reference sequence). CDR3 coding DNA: TGCAGTGCTAGAGATCGAGAAGGGGGATTTTACAATGAGCAGTTCTTC. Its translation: CSARDREGGFYNEQFF.

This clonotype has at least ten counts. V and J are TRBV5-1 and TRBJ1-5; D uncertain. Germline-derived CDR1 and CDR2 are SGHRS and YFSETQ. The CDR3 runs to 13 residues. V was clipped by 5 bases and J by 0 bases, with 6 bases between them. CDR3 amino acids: CASRQDSNQPQHF. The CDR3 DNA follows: TGCGCCAGCAGACAAGATAGCAATCAGCCCCAGCATTTT.

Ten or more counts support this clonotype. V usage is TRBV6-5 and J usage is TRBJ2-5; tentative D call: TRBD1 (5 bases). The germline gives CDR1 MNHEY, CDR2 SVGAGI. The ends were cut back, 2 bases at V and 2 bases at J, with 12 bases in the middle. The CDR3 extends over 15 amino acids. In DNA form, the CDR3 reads TGTGCCAGCAGTTACCAATTAGGGGATCAAGAGACCCAGTACTTC. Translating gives CASSYQLGDQETQYF.

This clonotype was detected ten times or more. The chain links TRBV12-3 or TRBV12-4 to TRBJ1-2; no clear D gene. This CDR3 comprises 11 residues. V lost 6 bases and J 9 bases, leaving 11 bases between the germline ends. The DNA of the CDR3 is TGTGCCAGCAGCAAACATCATCGCTACACCTTC. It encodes CASSKHHRYTF.

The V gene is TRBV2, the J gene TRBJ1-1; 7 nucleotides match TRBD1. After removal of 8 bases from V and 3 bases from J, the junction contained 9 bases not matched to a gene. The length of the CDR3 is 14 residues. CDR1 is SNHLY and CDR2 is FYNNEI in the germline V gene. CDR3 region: CASGADREDTEAFF. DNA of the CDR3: TGTGCCAGCGGCGCCGACAGGGAAGACACTGAAGCTTTCTTT. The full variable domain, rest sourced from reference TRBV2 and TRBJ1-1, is EPEVTQTPSHQVTQMGQEVILRCVPISNHLYFYWYRQILGQKVEFLVSFYNNEISEKSEIFDDQFSVERPDGSNFTLKIRSTKLEDSAMYFCASGADREDTEAFFGQGTRLTVV.

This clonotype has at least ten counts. The CDR3 is CSATGQGSPYEQYF. CDR3 DNA sequence: TGCAGTGCCACGGGACAGGGCTCCCCCTACGAGCAGTACTTC. The J gene is TRBJ2-7, the V gene TRBV20-1, with 9 nucleotides matching TRBD1. The CDR3 is made up of 14 amino acids. CDR1 is DFQATT and CDR2 is SNEGSKA in the germline V gene (reference sequence). V shed 6 bases and J 2 bases; nucleotides not matched to a gene: 8.

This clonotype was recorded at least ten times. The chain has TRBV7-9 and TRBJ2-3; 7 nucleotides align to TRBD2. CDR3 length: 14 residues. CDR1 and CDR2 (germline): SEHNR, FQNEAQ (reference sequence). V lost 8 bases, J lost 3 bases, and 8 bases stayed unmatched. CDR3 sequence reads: CASDGAGATDTQYF. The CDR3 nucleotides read TGTGCCAGCGACGGGGCGGGAGCTACAGATACGCAGTATTTT.

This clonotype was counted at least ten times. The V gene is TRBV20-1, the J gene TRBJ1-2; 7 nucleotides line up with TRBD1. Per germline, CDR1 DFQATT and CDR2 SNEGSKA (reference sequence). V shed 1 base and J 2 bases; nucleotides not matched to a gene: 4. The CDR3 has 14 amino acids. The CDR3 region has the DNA TGCAGTGCTAGAGGGGGACAGTGGAACTATGGCTACACCTTC. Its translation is CSARGGQWNYGYTF.

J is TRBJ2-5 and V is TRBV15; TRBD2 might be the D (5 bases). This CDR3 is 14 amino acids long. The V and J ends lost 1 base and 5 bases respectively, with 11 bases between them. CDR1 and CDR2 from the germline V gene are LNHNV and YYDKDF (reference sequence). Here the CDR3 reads CATSRGGSVETQYF. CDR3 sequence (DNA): TGTGCCACCAGCAGAGGTGGTAGCGTGGAGACCCAGTACTTC.

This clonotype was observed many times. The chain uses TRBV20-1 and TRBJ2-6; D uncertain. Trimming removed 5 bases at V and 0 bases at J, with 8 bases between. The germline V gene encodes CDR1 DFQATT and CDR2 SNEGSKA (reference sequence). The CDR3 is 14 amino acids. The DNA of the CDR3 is TGCAGTGCTCGTCAGATCTCTGGGGCCAACGTCCTGACTTTC. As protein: CSARQISGANVLTF.

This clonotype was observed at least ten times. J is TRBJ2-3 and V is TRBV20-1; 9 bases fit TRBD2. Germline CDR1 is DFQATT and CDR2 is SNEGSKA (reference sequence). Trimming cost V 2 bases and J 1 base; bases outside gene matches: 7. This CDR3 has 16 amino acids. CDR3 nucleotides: TGCAGTGCTAGAAGAGGGCGGGAGGGTCGCACAGATACGCAGTATTTT. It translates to CSARRGREGRTDTQYF.

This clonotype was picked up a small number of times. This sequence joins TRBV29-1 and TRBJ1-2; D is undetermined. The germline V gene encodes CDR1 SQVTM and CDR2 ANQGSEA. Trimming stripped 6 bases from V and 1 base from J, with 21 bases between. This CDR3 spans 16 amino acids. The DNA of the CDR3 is TGCAGCGTCGAAAAAAACAACGCGAGGCATAACTATGGCTACACCTTC. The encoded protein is CSVEKNNARHNYGYTF.

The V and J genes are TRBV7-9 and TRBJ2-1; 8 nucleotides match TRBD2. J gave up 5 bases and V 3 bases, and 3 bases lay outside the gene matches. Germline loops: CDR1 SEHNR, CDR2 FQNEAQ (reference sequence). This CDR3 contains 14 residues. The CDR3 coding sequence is TGTGCCAGCAGCTTGGGGACTAGTAACAATGAGCAGTTCTTC. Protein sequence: CASSLGTSNNEQFF.

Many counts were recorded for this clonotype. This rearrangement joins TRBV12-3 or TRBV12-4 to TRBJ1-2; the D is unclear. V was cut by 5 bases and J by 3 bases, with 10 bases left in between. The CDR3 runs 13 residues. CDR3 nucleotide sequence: TGTGCCAGCAGTCACCGTAAAGACTATGGCTACACCTTC. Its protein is CASSHRKDYGYTF.

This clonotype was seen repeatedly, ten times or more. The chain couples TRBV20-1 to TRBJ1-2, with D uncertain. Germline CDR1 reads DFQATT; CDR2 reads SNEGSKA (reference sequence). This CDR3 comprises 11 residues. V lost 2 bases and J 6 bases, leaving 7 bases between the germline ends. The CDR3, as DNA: TGCAGTGCTAGACCTCGGAATGGCTACACCTTC. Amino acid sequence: CSARPRNGYTF.

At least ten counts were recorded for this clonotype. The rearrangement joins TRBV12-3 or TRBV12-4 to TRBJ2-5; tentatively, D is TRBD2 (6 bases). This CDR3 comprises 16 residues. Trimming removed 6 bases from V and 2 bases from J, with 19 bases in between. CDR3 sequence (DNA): TGTGCCAGCAGCGGACCGGGACTTCGGTCGCAAGAGACCCAGTACTTC. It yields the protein CASSGPGLRSQETQYF.